The present T cell receptor (beta chain) was sequenced within a study of identical twins. This clonotype was counted many times. One entry per CDR3 protein results from TCRdb running MiXCR on the 5' RACE reads. Among hundreds of thousands of distinct CDR3 sequences listed, 8.5% to 9.5% were seen once. Germline CDR1 reads LNHNV; CDR2 reads YYDKDF (reference sequence). The V segment lost 4 bases and the J segment 5 bases; nucleotides outside the gene matches: 8. The CDR3 runs 16 residues. The sample was also reused in another study, on yellow fever vaccine responses in identical twins.

The chain has TRBV15 and TRBJ2-5; TRBD2 matches 12 bases. The receptor's source is a woman aged 18-29 years in good health. The sample was CD8+ T cells sorted from blood. The CDR3 region has the DNA TGTGCCACCAGCATACCTAGCGGGGGGGCCTTGGAGACCCAGTACTTC. Translating gives CATSIPSGGALETQYF.